The 23 T cell receptor beta chains below come from one sample, sequenced in a study of shared clonotypes between healthy human individuals. Data came from immunoSEQ multiplex PCR; TCRdb stores just in-frame clones and leaves some out. This sample has around 2,000,000 clones; 85% to 95% occur once, and the top ten carry 1% to 1.5%. The naive CD8 population came from CD45RO-negative cells selected for CCR7, without terminally differentiated effector memory CD45RA+ cells. Specimen: naive CD8+ T cells sorted from blood. Every receptor here comes from a young man in good health.

V usage is TRBV4-3 and J usage is TRBJ2-1, with 9 bases fitting TRBD2. Trimming took 1 base from V and 2 from J; bases not matched to a gene: 0. Germline V gene lookup returns CDR1 LGHNA and CDR2 YSLEER. This CDR3 comprises 15 residues. The DNA of the CDR3 is TGCGCCAGCAGCCAAGGCGGGAGGGCCTACAATGAGCAGTTCTTC. Protein: CASSQGGRAYNEQFF.

V is TRBV4-1 and J is TRBJ2-7; weak D call: TRBD2 (5 bases). The germline gives CDR1 MGHRA, CDR2 YSYEKL. Trimming took 2 bases from V and 7 from J, leaving 21 bases between them. The CDR3 runs 16 residues. CDR3 nucleotide sequence: TGCGCCAGCAGCCAAAGGCTGGGAGCCCTAGGAAGAGAGCAGTACTTC. Protein sequence: CASSQRLGALGREQYF.

J is TRBJ2-7 and V is TRBV5-6; TRBD2 agrees at 9 bases. With V trimmed by 3 bases and J by 2 bases, 9 bases remained unmatched. CDR1 is SGHDT and CDR2 is YYEEEE in the germline V gene. The CDR3 loop spans 16 amino acids. Here the CDR3 reads CASSWGLADAPYEQYF. CDR3 DNA: TGTGCCAGCAGCTGGGGACTAGCCGACGCTCCCTACGAGCAGTACTTC.

About this clone itself: Within the sample, other DNA sequences also encode this same CDR3. V usage is TRBV11-2 and J usage is TRBJ2-1; D is unresolved. CDR1 and CDR2 from the germline V gene are SGHAT and FQNNGV. Trimming left V 5 bases short and J 4 bases short, with 3 bases between. This CDR3 comprises 11 residues. DNA of the CDR3: TGTGCCAGCAGCCCGTACAATGAGCAGTTCTTC. It is translated as CASSPYNEQFF.

The V gene is TRBV6-5, the J gene TRBJ2-7; 10 nucleotides align to TRBD1. From germline, CDR1 is MNHEY and CDR2 SVGAGI. This CDR3 contains 15 residues. The J segment lost 6 bases and the V segment lost 2 bases, leaving 7 bases of the junction unmatched. CDR3 protein: CASSYGWGTGVEQYF. The CDR3 DNA reads as TGTGCCAGCAGTTACGGTTGGGGGACAGGGGTCGAGCAGTACTTC.

CDR3 bases: TGTGCCAGCAGCCCCAGACAGGAGTCTGGATGGGAGCAGTACTTC. Translating gives CASSPRQESGWEQYF. V usage is TRBV5-6 and J usage is TRBJ2-7; tentative D call: TRBD1 (6 bases). V lost 4 bases and J 7 bases, leaving 21 bases between the germline ends. The CDR3 has 15 amino acids. Germline V gives CDR1 SGHDT, CDR2 YYEEEE.

J is TRBJ2-1 and V is TRBV9; D unresolved. The germline gives CDR1 SGDLS, CDR2 YYNGEE. Trimming left V 0 bases short and J 7 bases short, with 8 bases between. The CDR3 covers 13 residues. CDR3 protein: CASSVDPANEQFF. CDR3 nucleotide sequence: TGTGCCAGCAGCGTAGACCCGGCGAATGAGCAGTTCTTC.

About this clone itself: This same CDR3 is encoded by further DNA sequences in the sample. Here the CDR3 DNA reads TGTGCCAGCAGCTTAGGGGGCGGTTCCTACGAGCAGTACTTC. Amino acids: CASSLGGGSYEQYF. The rearrangement links TRBV13 to TRBJ2-7; D unclear. Trimming shortened V by 0 bases and J by 1 base, and 7 bases separated the two germline ends. The length of the CDR3 is 14 residues. CDR1 is PRHDT, CDR2 FYEKMQ, per germline (reference sequence).

V gene TRBV7-9 combines with J gene TRBJ2-7, with D tentatively TRBD2 (5 bases). The CDR3 length is 15 residues. Germline CDR1 and CDR2: SEHNR and FQNEAQ (reference sequence). The V end was cut by 6 bases, the J end by 1 base, with 16 bases between. The CDR3 nucleotides read TGTGCCAGCAGTTACGCCCGAGGGAGTTCCTACGAGCAGTACTTC. Translating gives CASSYARGSSYEQYF.

As concerns this clone: A read error may account for a junction end that differs from germline. The J gene is TRBJ2-3, the V gene TRBV7-3, with a possible D match to TRBD1 (6 bases). CDR3 size: 15 residues. Germline V gives CDR1 SGHTA, CDR2 FQGTGA. The CDR3 here is CASSLTGSVTDTQYF. The DNA of the CDR3 is TGTGCCAGCAGCCTAACAGGGTCGGTAACAGATACGCAGTATTTT.

V is TRBV29-1 and J is TRBJ2-7; TRBD1 or TRBD2 may be the D gene (5 bases each). Germline V gene lookup returns CDR1 SQVTM and CDR2 ANQGSEA. This CDR3 spans 13 amino acids. The ends were cut back, 4 bases at V and 4 bases at J, with 14 bases in the middle. CDR3 region: CSVGGSQEYEQYF. CDR3 coding DNA: TGCAGCGTTGGGGGGTCACAGGAATACGAGCAGTACTTC.

The chain links TRBV13 to TRBJ1-1; D unclear. V was pared by 5 bases and J by 1 base, with 5 bases between. Germline-derived CDR1 and CDR2 are PRHDT and FYEKMQ (reference sequence). The CDR3 has 12 amino acids. The CDR3 DNA is TGTGCCAGCAGCCCAGGGAACACTGAAGCTTTCTTT. Amino acid sequence: CASSPGNTEAFF. Full variable domain (rest looked up from reference TRBV13 and TRBJ1-1): AAGVIQSPRHLIKEKRETATLKCYPIPRHDTVYWYQQGPGQDPQFLISFYEKMQSDKGSIPDRFSAQQFSDYHSELNMSSLELGDSALYFCASSPGNTEAFFGQGTRLTVV.

V usage is TRBV6-6 and J usage is TRBJ2-3, with D possibly TRBD2 on 6 matching bases. V gave up 6 bases and J gave up 2 bases, with 18 bases separating them. Germline V gene data show CDR1 as MNHNY and CDR2 as SVGAGI (reference sequence). This CDR3 is built from 16 residues. CDR3 nucleotides: TGTGCCAGCAGGGGGGGACCCCCGCACACCACAGATACGCAGTATTTT. It codes for CASRGGPPHTTDTQYF.

The rearrangement links TRBV5-4 to TRBJ2-1; 11 bases line up with TRBD2. This CDR3 spans 14 amino acids. V shed 9 bases and J 6 bases; nucleotides not matched to a gene: 8. Germline CDR1 and CDR2: SGHNT and YYREEE (reference sequence). CDR3 sequence reads: CATEPGLAANEQFF. As DNA, the CDR3 is TGTGCCACCGAACCGGGACTAGCGGCCAATGAGCAGTTCTTC.

V gene TRBV27 combines with J gene TRBJ1-6; D might be TRBD1 (5 bases). This CDR3 is 14 amino acids long. Between the trimmed V and J ends, which lost 6 bases and 5 bases, there was a span of 11 bases. From germline, CDR1 is MNHEY and CDR2 SMNVEV (reference sequence). CDR3 protein: CASRGQPNNSPLHF. For the CDR3, the DNA is TGTGCCAGCAGGGGGCAGCCCAATAATTCACCCCTCCACTTT.

The V and J genes are TRBV6-5 and TRBJ2-3; D call uncertain. This CDR3 spans 14 amino acids. Germline CDR1 and CDR2: MNHEY and SVGAGI. Trimming shortened V by 6 bases and J by 5 bases, and 15 bases separated the two germline ends. The CDR3 sequence: CASSPRMSGDTQYF. CDR3 in DNA: TGTGCCAGCAGCCCCCGGATGTCGGGAGATACGCAGTATTTT.

The sample holds one count of this clone. V gene TRBV6-6 combines with J gene TRBJ1-5; weak D call: TRBD1 (6 bases). Germline CDR1 is MNHNY and CDR2 is SVGAGI (reference sequence). The CDR3 contains 11 residues. CDR3 nucleotides: TGTGCGACGGACGGCGGGACATCCCAGCATTTT. Protein product: CATDGGTSQHF.

The chain has TRBV6-5 and TRBJ2-1; D might be TRBD2 (6 bases). Trimming took off 6 bases at V and 3 bases at J, with 15 bases between the two ends. The length of the CDR3 is 15 residues. Germline CDR1 and CDR2: MNHEY and SVGAGI. The CDR3 region has the DNA TGTGCCAGCAGCGATTGGCGGGGCGTCTACAATGAGCAGTTCTTC. This sequence encodes CASSDWRGVYNEQFF.

This chain joins TRBV19 and TRBJ2-2; maybe TRBD1 (6 bases). V dropped 4 bases and J dropped 2 bases, with 17 bases sitting between them. The length of the CDR3 is 17 residues. Germline CDR1 and CDR2: LNHDA and SQIVND (reference sequence). CDR3 amino acids: CASSRPPGAPNTGELFF. CDR3 nucleotide sequence: TGTGCCAGTAGTAGGCCTCCAGGGGCGCCCAACACCGGGGAGCTGTTTTTT.

About this clone: Other DNA sequences in the same sample also yield this CDR3. The chain recombines TRBV19 with TRBJ2-5; the D gene is possibly TRBD1 (5 bases). Germline-derived CDR1 and CDR2 are LNHDA and SQIVND (reference sequence). The V end lost 4 bases, the J end lost 3 bases, and 9 bases lay between the germline ends. There are 13 residues in the CDR3. For the CDR3, the DNA is TGTGCCAGTAGTACAGACAGAGAAGAGACCCAGTACTTC. Translating gives CASSTDREETQYF. The variable domain in full, completed from reference TRBV19 and TRBJ2-5, reads DGGITQSPKYLFRKEGQNVTLSCEQNLNHDAMYWYRQDPGQGLRLIYYSQIVNDFQKGDIAEGYSVSREKKESFPLTVTSAQKNPTAFYLCASSTDREETQYFGPGTRLLVL.

The chain employs TRBV13 and TRBJ2-1; D call uncertain. Trimming removed 4 bases at V and 4 bases at J, with 23 bases between. Per the germline V gene, CDR1 is PRHDT and CDR2 is FYEKMQ (reference sequence). This CDR3 has 18 residues. CDR3 residues: CASSSITYRPNIYNEQFF. CDR3 DNA: TGTGCCAGCAGCTCCATTACGTACAGACCTAATATTTACAATGAGCAGTTCTTC.

The chain carries TRBV27 and TRBJ2-1, with TRBD2 matching over 7 bases. The germline V gene has CDR1 MNHEY and CDR2 SMNVEV (reference sequence). The CDR3 extends over 16 amino acids. J gave up 3 bases and V 5 bases, and 10 bases lay outside the gene matches. As DNA, the CDR3 is TGTGCCAGCAGTACCTCGGCGGGGGAGAACTACAATGAGCAGTTCTTC. It codes for CASSTSAGENYNEQFF.

The chain recombines TRBV4-3 with TRBJ2-2; unclear D gene. Trimming pared 8 bases from V and 8 bases from J, leaving 9 bases between. Germline CDR1 is LGHNA and CDR2 is YSLEER. This CDR3 is built from 11 residues. The CDR3 loop is CASPPPGELFF. DNA of the CDR3: TGCGCCAGCCCCCCCCCGGGGGAGCTGTTTTTT.